A selection of T cell receptor beta chains follows, all from one sample in a study of T cells in Graves' hyperthyroidism and ophthalmopathy. TCRdb recomputed calls from the multiplex PCR reads with MiXCR, one row per CDR3 protein. The sample has 550,000 to 600,000 distinct CDR3 sequences; 35% to 55% are singletons. Specimen: peripheral blood or thyroid tissue (not recorded which). These receptors all stem from an adult woman with Graves' disease, either hyperthyroidism or ophthalmopathy (not recorded which). Each CDR3 is given with its conserved first and last residue. The D gene is left open where the match is weak. Size values are once, few and many counts, or a class for expanded clones, and some rows have none.

j_call v_call d_call clone_size cdr3_aa cdr3_nt
TRBJ1-5 TRBV20-1 - few CASSFMGVGYDQPQHF TGTGCCAGCAGTTTTATGGGGGTTGGATACGATCAGCCCCAGCATTTT
TRBJ2-5 TRBV7-3 TRBD1 - CASSLSQGAQETQYF TGTGCCAGCAGCTTAAGTCAGGGGGCCCAAGAGACCCAGTACTTC
TRBJ1-5 TRBV2 - many CASSAAGSNQPQHF TGTGCCAGCAGTGCCGCAGGTAGCAATCAGCCCCAGCATTTT
TRBJ2-7 TRBV19 - - CASSTGTGPAEQYF TGTGCCAGTAGTACGGGGACGGGCCCCGCCGAGCAGTACTTC
TRBJ1-4 TRBV13 TRBD1 many CASSRGTGANEKLFF TGTGCCAGCAGCAGGGGGACAGGGGCTAATGAAAAACTGTTTTTT
TRBJ2-2 TRBV10-1 TRBD2 many CASSEVAGAYTGELFF TGCGCCAGCAGTGAGGTGGCGGGAGCATACACCGGGGAGCTGTTTTTT
TRBJ1-5 TRBV6-6 - many CASSNDRIRSKRDNQPQHF TGTGCCAGCAGTAATGACAGGATACGGAGTAAACGGGACAATCAGCCCCAGCATTTT
TRBJ1-1 TRBV7-2 - - CASSYGVALEAFF TGTGCCAGCAGCTACGGGGTGGCCCTTGAAGCTTTCTTT
TRBJ1-1 TRBV2 - - CAIRLGGVNTEAFF TGTGCCATACGACTTGGGGGAGTGAACACTGAAGCTTTCTTT
TRBJ2-7 TRBV20-1 TRBD2 many CSATSGRALYEQYF TGCAGTGCTACTAGCGGGAGGGCCCTCTACGAGCAGTACTTC
TRBJ2-7 TRBV2 TRBD1 - CASSGKQGTYEQYF TGTGCCAGCAGCGGTAAACAGGGGACCTACGAGCAGTACTTC
TRBJ1-3 TRBV10-3 TRBD1 - CAINVDRGGNTIYF TGTGCCATCAATGTGGACAGGGGCGGAAACACCATATATTTT
TRBJ1-1 TRBV20-1 TRBD1 - CSARDRAQPNTEVFF TGCAGTGCCAGAGACAGGGCCCAACCTAACACTGAAGTTTTCTTT
TRBJ2-5 TRBV10-3 TRBD1 few CAIRRTGMMETQYF TGTGCCATCAGGAGGACAGGGATGATGGAGACCCAGTACTTC
TRBJ2-3 TRBV15 TRBD1 - CATSTADRVGTDTQYF TGTGCCACCAGCACCGCTGACAGGGTTGGCACAGATACGCAGTATTTT
TRBJ2-7 TRBV6-2/TRBV6-3 TRBD2 many CASINLGTSGTYEQYF TGTGCCAGCATCAACTTGGGGACTAGCGGGACCTACGAGCAGTACTTC
TRBJ2-5 TRBV5-6 TRBD2 many CASSSVGLAGNQETQYF TGTGCCAGCAGCTCCGTCGGACTAGCGGGGAACCAAGAGACCCAGTACTTC
TRBJ2-5 TRBV7-2 TRBD1 many CASSQAPGQKETQYF TGTGCCAGCAGCCAAGCACCGGGACAGAAAGAGACCCAGTACTTC
TRBJ1-1 TRBV29-1 - - CSVVGSESDTEAFF TGCAGCGTTGTTGGCAGTGAAAGTGACACTGAAGCTTTCTTT
TRBJ2-2 TRBV2 - many CASKTGTGELFF TGTGCCAGCAAAACAGGCACCGGGGAGCTGTTTTTT
TRBJ1-1 TRBV6-5 TRBD1 few CASSSAPDRALGTEAFF TGTGCCAGCAGTTCAGCTCCAGACAGGGCCCTCGGGACTGAAGCTTTCTTT
TRBJ2-7 TRBV7-6 - - CASSPTAASYEQYF TGTGCCAGCAGCCCTACCGCGGCGAGCTACGAGCAGTACTTC
TRBJ1-1 TRBV2 - few CASGTGMNTEAFF TGTGCCAGCGGAACAGGGATGAACACTGAAGCTTTCTTT
TRBJ1-2 TRBV7-3 - - CASSPGPNGYTF TGTGCCAGCAGCCCCGGTCCAAATGGCTACACCTTC
TRBJ2-7 TRBV10-3 - many CATGDLSSYEQYF TGTGCCACCGGGGACCTGAGCTCCTACGAGCAGTACTTC
TRBJ1-1 TRBV11-2 TRBD1 many CASSSWPRDRGHSSTEAFF TGTGCCAGCAGCTCCTGGCCCCGGGACAGGGGACATTCGAGCACTGAAGCTTTCTTT
TRBJ1-5 TRBV5-5 - - CASSPEWLMAGSQPQHF TGTGCCAGCAGCCCAGAGTGGTTAATGGCAGGGAGTCAGCCCCAGCATTTT
TRBJ1-2 TRBV7-9 - - CASSLSGGFGYTF TGTGCCAGCAGCTTAAGTGGCGGGTTTGGCTACACCTTC
TRBJ1-2 TRBV19 - - CASSAIRYGYTF TGTGCCAGTAGTGCGATCAGATATGGCTACACCTTC
TRBJ1-2 TRBV7-8 - many CASSLGGGNYGYTF TGTGCCAGCAGCTTAGGTGGGGGAAACTATGGCTACACCTTC
TRBJ1-5 TRBV6-6 - many CASSYGGYNQPQHF TGTGCCAGCAGTTACGGCGGGTACAATCAGCCCCAGCATTTT
TRBJ2-2 TRBV20-1 TRBD2 many CSARFAGGDTGELFF TGCAGTGCTAGATTTGCGGGAGGGGACACCGGGGAGCTGTTTTTT
TRBJ2-5 TRBV5-1 - - CASSAEGTQQETQYF TGCGCCAGCAGCGCGGAAGGGACTCAACAAGAGACCCAGTACTTC
TRBJ2-7 TRBV15 TRBD1 - CATSARQGPGYEQYF TGTGCCACCAGCGCCAGACAGGGCCCTGGATACGAGCAGTACTTC
TRBJ1-1 TRBV14 TRBD1 - CASSPGQRNTEAFF TGTGCCAGCAGCCCGGGACAGCGAAACACTGAAGCTTTCTTT
TRBJ1-1 TRBV20-1 TRBD1 - CSARDEGTGVNTEAFF TGCAGTGCTAGAGATGAGGGGACAGGGGTAAACACTGAAGCTTTCTTT
TRBJ1-2 TRBV2 - - CAISASGGNLYGYTF TGTGCCATCAGTGCATCGGGGGGGAATCTCTATGGCTACACCTTC
TRBJ2-5 TRBV7-3 TRBD2 - CASSATSSEGETQYF TGTGCCAGCAGCGCGACTAGCTCCGAAGGGGAGACCCAGTACTTC
TRBJ2-7 TRBV30 - - CAWRRVGEQYF TGTGCCTGGAGAAGAGTAGGCGAGCAGTACTTC
TRBJ1-1 TRBV29-1 - - CSVEGGDTEAFF TGCAGCGTTGAGGGTGGCGACACTGAAGCTTTCTTT
TRBJ2-5 TRBV29-1 TRBD2 - CSVRLAGRQETQYF TGCAGCGTCCGACTAGCGGGTCGCCAAGAGACCCAGTACTTC
TRBJ2-5 TRBV2 - - CASSEGGPWETQYF TGTGCCAGCAGTGAAGGAGGGCCTTGGGAGACCCAGTACTTC
TRBJ2-5 TRBV25-1 TRBD2 many CASRGPSGSQWRQETQYF TGTGCCAGCAGGGGACCTAGCGGGAGTCAGTGGAGGCAAGAGACCCAGTACTTC
TRBJ1-2 TRBV4-1 - many CASSHRDTTNYGYTF TGCGCCAGCAGCCACCGGGACACTACTAACTATGGCTACACCTTC
TRBJ1-3 TRBV2 - - CASSASGNTIYF TGTGCCAGCTCTGCCTCTGGAAACACCATATATTTT
TRBJ1-1 TRBV5-1 TRBD1 - CASSPPRQGMNTEAFF TGCGCCAGCAGCCCCCCTCGACAGGGGATGAACACTGAAGCTTTCTTT
TRBJ1-1 TRBV7-9 - many CASSPRVGRITEAFF TGTGCCAGCAGCCCGAGGGTGGGGCGGATCACTGAAGCTTTCTTT
TRBJ2-5 TRBV15 TRBD1 once CATSRRLTDRGRGETQYF TGTGCCACCAGCAGGAGACTTACGGACAGGGGGCGCGGGGAGACCCAGTACTTC
TRBJ1-1 TRBV29-1 - - CSAERGNAEAFF TGCAGCGCGGAAAGGGGTAACGCTGAAGCTTTCTTT
TRBJ2-5 TRBV5-6 - many CASSSGLAVQETQYF TGTGCCAGCAGCTCGGGATTAGCGGTCCAAGAGACCCAGTACTTC
TRBJ2-7 TRBV6-2/TRBV6-3 - few CASNDRKPYEQYF TGTGCCAGCAATGACAGAAAACCCTACGAGCAGTACTTC